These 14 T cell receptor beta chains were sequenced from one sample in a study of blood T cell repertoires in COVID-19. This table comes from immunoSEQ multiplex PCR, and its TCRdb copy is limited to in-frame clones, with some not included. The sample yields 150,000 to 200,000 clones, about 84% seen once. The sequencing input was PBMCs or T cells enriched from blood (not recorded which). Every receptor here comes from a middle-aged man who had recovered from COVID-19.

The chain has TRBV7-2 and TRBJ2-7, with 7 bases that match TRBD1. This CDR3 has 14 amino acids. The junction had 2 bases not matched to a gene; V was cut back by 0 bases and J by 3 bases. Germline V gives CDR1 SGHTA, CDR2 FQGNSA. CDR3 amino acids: CASSLAGQVYEQYF. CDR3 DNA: TGTGCCAGCAGCTTAGCTGGACAGGTCTACGAGCAGTACTTC.

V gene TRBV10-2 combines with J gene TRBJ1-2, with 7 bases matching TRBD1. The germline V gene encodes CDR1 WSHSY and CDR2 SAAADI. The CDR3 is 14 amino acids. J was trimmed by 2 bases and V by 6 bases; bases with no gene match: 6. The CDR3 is CASRGRGRNYGYTF. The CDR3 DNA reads TGCGCCAGCAGGGGAAGGGGGCGAAACTATGGCTACACCTTC.

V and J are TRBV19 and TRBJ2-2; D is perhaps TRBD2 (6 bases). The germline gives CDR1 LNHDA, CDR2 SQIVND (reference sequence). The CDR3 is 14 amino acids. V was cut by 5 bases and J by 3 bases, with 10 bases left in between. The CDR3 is CASSGRGHTGELFF. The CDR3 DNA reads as TGTGCCAGTAGTGGGCGGGGCCACACCGGGGAGCTGTTTTTT. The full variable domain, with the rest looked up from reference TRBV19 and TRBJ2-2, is DGGITQSPKYLFRKEGQNVTLSCEQNLNHDAMYWYRQDPGQGLRLIYYSQIVNDFQKGDIAEGYSVSREKKESFPLTVTSAQKNPTAFYLCASSGRGHTGELFFGEGSRLTVL.

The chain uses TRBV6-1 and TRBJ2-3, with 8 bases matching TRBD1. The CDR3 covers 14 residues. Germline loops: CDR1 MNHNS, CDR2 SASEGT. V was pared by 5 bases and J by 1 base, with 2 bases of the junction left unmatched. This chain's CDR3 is CASSQTGGTDTQYF. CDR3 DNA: TGTGCCAGCAGTCAGACAGGGGGCACAGATACGCAGTATTTT.

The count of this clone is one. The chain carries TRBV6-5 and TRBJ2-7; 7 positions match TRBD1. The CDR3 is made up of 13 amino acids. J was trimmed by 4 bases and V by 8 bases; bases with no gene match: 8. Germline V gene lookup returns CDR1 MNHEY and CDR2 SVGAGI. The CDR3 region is CASGFGTAYEQYF. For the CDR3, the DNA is TGTGCCAGCGGTTTCGGGACAGCGTACGAGCAGTACTTC.

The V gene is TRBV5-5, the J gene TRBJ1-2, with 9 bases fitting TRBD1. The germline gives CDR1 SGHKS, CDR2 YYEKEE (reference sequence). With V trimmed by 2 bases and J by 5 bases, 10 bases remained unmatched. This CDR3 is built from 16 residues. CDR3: CASSFDRGTFVYGYTF. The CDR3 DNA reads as TGTGCCAGCAGCTTCGACAGGGGGACGTTTGTTTATGGCTACACCTTC.

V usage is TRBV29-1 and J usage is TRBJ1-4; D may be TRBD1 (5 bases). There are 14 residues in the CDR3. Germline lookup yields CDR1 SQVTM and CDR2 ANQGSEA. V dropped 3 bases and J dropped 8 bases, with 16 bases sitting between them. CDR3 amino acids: CSVDGLDTSEKLFF. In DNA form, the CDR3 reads TGCAGCGTTGACGGGTTGGACACCTCCGAAAAACTGTTTTTT.

The CDR3 nucleotides read TGTGCCAGCAGCGGTGGACAGGGGCAGGTCGAGCAGTTCTTC. Encoded protein: CASSGGQGQVEQFF. The rearrangement links TRBV9 to TRBJ2-1, with TRBD1 matching 9 bases. The CDR3 length is 14 residues. Germline assignment: CDR1 SGDLS and CDR2 YYNGEE. The V gene end was trimmed by 3 bases and the J gene end by 10 bases; junction bases not matched to a gene: 8.

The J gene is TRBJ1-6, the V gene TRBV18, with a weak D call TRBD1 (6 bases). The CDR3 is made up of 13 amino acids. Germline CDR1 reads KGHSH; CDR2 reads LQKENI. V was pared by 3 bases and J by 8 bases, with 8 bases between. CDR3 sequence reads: CASSPRTDSPLHF. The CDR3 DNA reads TGTGCCAGCTCACCGCGGACAGATTCACCCCTCCACTTT. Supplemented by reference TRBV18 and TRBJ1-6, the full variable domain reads NAGVMQNPRHLVRRRGQEARLRCSPMKGHSHVYWYRQLPEEGLKFMVYLQKENIIDESGMPKERFSAEFPKEGPSILRIQQVVRGDSAAYFCASSPRTDSPLHFGNGTRLTVT.

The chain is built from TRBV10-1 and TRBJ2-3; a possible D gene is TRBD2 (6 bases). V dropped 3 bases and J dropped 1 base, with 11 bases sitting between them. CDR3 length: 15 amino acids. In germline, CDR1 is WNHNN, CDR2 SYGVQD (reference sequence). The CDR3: CASSERGGGTDTQYF. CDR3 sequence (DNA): TGCGCCAGCAGTGAAAGGGGAGGAGGCACAGATACGCAGTATTTT.

The chain's CDR3 is CASSQEWGDRVGRRGDTQYF. CDR3 DNA sequence: TGCGCCAGCAGCCAAGAATGGGGGGACAGGGTCGGCAGGCGAGGGGATACGCAGTATTTT. The J gene is TRBJ2-3, the V gene TRBV4-3; 9 nucleotides match TRBD1. Germline loops: CDR1 LGHNA, CDR2 YSLEER. The J segment lost 6 bases and the V segment lost 0 bases, leaving 19 bases of the junction unmatched. The CDR3 runs to 20 residues.

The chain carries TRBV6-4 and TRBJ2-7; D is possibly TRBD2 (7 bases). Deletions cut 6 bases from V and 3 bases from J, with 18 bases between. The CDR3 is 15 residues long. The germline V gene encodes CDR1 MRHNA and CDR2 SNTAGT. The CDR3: CASSLWPGGFYEQYF. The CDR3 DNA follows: TGTGCCAGCAGCCTTTGGCCGGGGGGCTTCTACGAGCAGTACTTC.

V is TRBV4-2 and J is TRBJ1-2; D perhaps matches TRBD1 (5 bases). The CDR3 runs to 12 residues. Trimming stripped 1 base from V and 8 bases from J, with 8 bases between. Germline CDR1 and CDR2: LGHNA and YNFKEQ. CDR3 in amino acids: CASSQARGGYTF. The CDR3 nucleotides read TGTGCCAGCAGCCAAGCTAGGGGAGGCTACACCTTC.

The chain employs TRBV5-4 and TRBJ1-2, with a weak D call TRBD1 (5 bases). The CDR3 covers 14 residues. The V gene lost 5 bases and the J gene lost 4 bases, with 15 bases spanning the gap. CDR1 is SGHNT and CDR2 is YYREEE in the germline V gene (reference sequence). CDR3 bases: TGTGCCAGCAGTCCGCGGGACGGGGGCTATGGCTACACCTTC. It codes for CASSPRDGGYGYTF.